This TCR beta chain came from a study of blood T cell repertoires in COVID-19. Study-level information: Acute-phase and convalescent COVID-19 samples originated in the United States, Italy and Spain. From T cells, B-cell-depleted T cells, or PBMCs came the material, which was cDNA or gDNA.

The CDR3 runs 13 residues. CDR1 is MNHEY and CDR2 is SVGAGI in the germline V gene. Unmatched junction bases numbered 2, after V lost 2 bases and J lost 6 bases. Original methodology: Scientists estimated how many nucleated cells there were by amplifying reference gene primers. TCRdb's copy holds only in-frame clones and misses some; the assay was immunoSEQ multiplex PCR. That table furnishes V, J and clone size, whereas the DNA furnished D and trimming. Here the sample spans some 150,000 clones, 80% to 90% being singletons. The sequencing sample was made of peripheral blood. This receptor was identified in a woman aged 40 to 55 with acute or convalescent COVID-19. The gene calls are TRBV6-5 and TRBJ2-7; 9 positions agree with TRBD1. CDR3 DNA sequence: TGTGCCAGCAGTTACGGGGACAGGGCCGAGCAGTACTTC. It yields the protein CASSYGDRAEQYF.